This T cell receptor beta chain was recorded in a study of naive and memory T cell subsets. Study-level points and caveats: Potentially, T cell activation and differentiation skew this RNA-based measurement.

Treatment described: skin biopsy from PPD injection site in Mantoux-positive individual. A UMI-containing oligonucleotide was joined by 3' ligation to the TCR cDNA template. Biopsied sites were PPD injections in people with a positive Mantoux test. Four PCR rounds used nested alpha and beta constant region primers plus the SP2 primer. Via MiXCR, TCRdb re-called the UMI-ligation and nested PCR reads, giving one row per CDR3 protein. The sample lists around 30,000 distinct CDR3 sequences, about 6.7% occurring once. V gave up 1 base and J gave up 5 bases; unmatched junction bases: 15. The CDR3 is 18 amino acids. Germline lookup yields CDR1 SGHTA and CDR2 FQGNSA. This clonotype was counted ten times or more. Its specificity is not known.

The specimen was skin, collected from a tuberculin skin test site. The sequence was collected from an adult in good health. The chain has TRBV7-2 and TRBJ2-7; TRBD2 aligns across 9 bases. DNA of the CDR3: TGTGCCAGCAGCTTAGGGGGAAGGGGAATAGCGGGGGCAAACGAGCAGTACTTC. The encoded protein is CASSLGGRGIAGANEQYF.